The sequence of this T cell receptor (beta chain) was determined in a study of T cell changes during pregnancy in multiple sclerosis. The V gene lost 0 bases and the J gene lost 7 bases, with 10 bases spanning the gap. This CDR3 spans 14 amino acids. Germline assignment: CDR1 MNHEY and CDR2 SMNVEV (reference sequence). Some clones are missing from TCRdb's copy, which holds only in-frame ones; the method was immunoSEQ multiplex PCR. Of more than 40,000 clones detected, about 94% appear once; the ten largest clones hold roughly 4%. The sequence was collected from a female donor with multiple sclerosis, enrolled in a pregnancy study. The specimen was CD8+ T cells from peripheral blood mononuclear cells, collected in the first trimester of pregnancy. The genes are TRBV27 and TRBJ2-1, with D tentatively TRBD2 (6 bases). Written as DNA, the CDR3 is TGTGCCAGCAGTTTATCGGGAGGCTTAAATGAGCAGTTCTTC. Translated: CASSLSGGLNEQFF.